These T cell receptor beta chains were read from a single sample in a study of blood T cell repertoires in COVID-19. Profiled with immunoSEQ multiplex PCR; TCRdb holds only in-frame clones, not every one. The repertoire holds 150,000 to 200,000 clones, 90% seen once, with roughly a sixth in the top ten. The sequenced sample was peripheral blood. These receptors were collected from a man aged 55 to 69 with active or convalescent COVID-19. CDR3s include the opening cysteine and the closing phenylalanine or tryptophan. The D gene is left open where the match is weak. Clone size is stated in some rows and not others, as once, few, many or a class when expanded.

d_call: .
clone_size: once
v_call: TRBV28
j_call: TRBJ1-3
cdr3_aa: CASSSGTFSGNTIYF
cdr3_nt: TGTGCCAGCAGCTCCGGGACATTCTCTGGAAACACCATATATTTT

d_call: TRBD1
clone_size: .
v_call: TRBV19
j_call: TRBJ1-2
cdr3_aa: CASKSRDRGNYGYTF
cdr3_nt: TGTGCCAGTAAATCCCGAGACAGGGGGAACTATGGCTACACCTTC

d_call: .
clone_size: .
v_call: TRBV7-2
j_call: TRBJ1-6
cdr3_aa: CASSLRQVSSPLHF
cdr3_nt: TGTGCCAGCAGCCTCAGACAGGTTTCCTCACCCCTCCACTTT

d_call: TRBD1
clone_size: .
v_call: TRBV25-1
j_call: TRBJ2-5
cdr3_aa: CASSGTGSRETQYF
cdr3_nt: TGTGCCAGCAGTGGGACAGGGTCAAGGGAGACCCAGTACTTC

d_call: .
clone_size: .
v_call: TRBV21-1
j_call: TRBJ1-1
cdr3_aa: CASSAEPGLRGAFF
cdr3_nt: TGTGCCAGCAGCGCCGAACCGGGCCTACGAGGGGCTTTCTTT

d_call: TRBD2
clone_size: .
v_call: TRBV19
j_call: TRBJ2-1
cdr3_aa: CATSSGGTYNEQFF
cdr3_nt: TGTGCCACTTCGTCGGGGGGTACTTACAATGAGCAGTTCTTC

d_call: .
clone_size: .
v_call: TRBV5-6
j_call: TRBJ1-4
cdr3_aa: CASSLMGPDNEKLFF
cdr3_nt: TGTGCCAGCAGCTTGATGGGGCCAGATAATGAAAAACTGTTTTTT

d_call: TRBD1
clone_size: .
v_call: TRBV5-1
j_call: TRBJ2-5
cdr3_aa: CASSQGQGEETQYF
cdr3_nt: TGCGCCAGCAGCCAAGGACAGGGTGAGGAGACCCAGTACTTC

d_call: .
clone_size: few
v_call: TRBV4-1
j_call: TRBJ1-2
cdr3_aa: CASSLLETGSLNYGYTF
cdr3_nt: TGCGCCAGCAGCCTACTCGAGACAGGCTCGTTAAACTATGGCTACACCTTC

d_call: .
clone_size: .
v_call: TRBV19
j_call: TRBJ2-1
cdr3_aa: CASSRVGGIASDEQFF
cdr3_nt: TGTGCCAGTAGTCGTGTTGGAGGAATCGCTAGCGATGAGCAGTTCTTC

d_call: TRBD1
clone_size: .
v_call: TRBV11-2
j_call: TRBJ1-2
cdr3_aa: CASSSRTGGEEYGYTF
cdr3_nt: TGTGCCAGCAGCTCAAGAACAGGGGGTGAGGAATATGGCTACACCTTC

d_call: TRBD1
clone_size: .
v_call: TRBV15
j_call: TRBJ1-1
cdr3_aa: CATSREGTGDTEAFF
cdr3_nt: TGTGCCACCAGCAGGGAGGGGACAGGGGACACTGAAGCTTTCTTT

d_call: TRBD1
clone_size: .
v_call: TRBV18
j_call: TRBJ2-2
cdr3_aa: CASSPLDRDLNTGELFF
cdr3_nt: TGTGCCAGCTCACCACTTGACAGGGACCTAAACACCGGGGAGCTGTTTTTT

d_call: TRBD2
clone_size: .
v_call: TRBV3-1/TRBV3-2
j_call: TRBJ2-7
cdr3_aa: CASSQDGGRAKDEQYF
cdr3_nt: TGTGCCAGCAGCCAAGACGGCGGGAGGGCCAAGGACGAGCAGTACTTC

d_call: TRBD1
clone_size: .
v_call: TRBV7-2
j_call: TRBJ1-5
cdr3_aa: CASKLGTGNNQPQHF
cdr3_nt: TGTGCCAGCAAGTTAGGGACAGGGAACAATCAGCCCCAGCATTTT

d_call: TRBD2
clone_size: .
v_call: TRBV4-2
j_call: TRBJ2-7
cdr3_aa: CASSARRASSGKTYEQYF
cdr3_nt: TGTGCCAGCAGCGCAAGACGGGCATCTAGCGGAAAAACCTACGAGCAGTACTTC

d_call: TRBD2
clone_size: .
v_call: TRBV20-1
j_call: TRBJ2-3
cdr3_aa: CSASTGGFTDTQYF
cdr3_nt: TGCAGTGCTAGTACGGGGGGTTTCACAGATACGCAGTATTTT

d_call: TRBD2
clone_size: .
v_call: TRBV7-2
j_call: TRBJ2-7
cdr3_aa: CASSPAGLAGAIGPEQYF
cdr3_nt: TGTGCCAGCAGCCCAGCGGGACTAGCGGGAGCAATAGGGCCGGAGCAGTACTTC

d_call: .
clone_size: .
v_call: TRBV19
j_call: TRBJ1-3
cdr3_aa: CASSHNNGNTIYF
cdr3_nt: TGTGCCAGTAGTCATAACAATGGAAACACCATATATTTT

d_call: .
clone_size: .
v_call: TRBV7-2
j_call: TRBJ2-7
cdr3_aa: CASSLVGQPSYEQYF
cdr3_nt: TGTGCCAGCAGCTTAGTTGGGCAGCCCTCCTACGAGCAGTACTTC

d_call: .
clone_size: .
v_call: TRBV4-1
j_call: TRBJ2-7
cdr3_aa: CASSQDLGGSSYEQYF
cdr3_nt: TGCGCCAGCAGCCAAGATCTTGGGGGCAGCTCCTACGAGCAGTACTTC

d_call: .
clone_size: .
v_call: TRBV5-1
j_call: TRBJ1-1
cdr3_aa: CASSWGLQNTEAFF
cdr3_nt: TGCGCCAGCAGCTGGGGACTGCAGAACACTGAAGCTTTCTTT

d_call: .
clone_size: .
v_call: TRBV10-3
j_call: TRBJ1-1
cdr3_aa: CATRRGKGTEAFF
cdr3_nt: TGTGCCACCAGGAGGGGGAAGGGCACTGAAGCTTTCTTT

d_call: .
clone_size: .
v_call: TRBV7-9
j_call: TRBJ2-6
cdr3_aa: CASSPRFSGANVLTF
cdr3_nt: TGTGCCAGCAGCCCGCGGTTTTCTGGGGCCAACGTCCTGACTTTC

d_call: .
clone_size: .
v_call: TRBV18
j_call: TRBJ1-1
cdr3_aa: CASSPRQGVGEAFF
cdr3_nt: TGTGCCAGCTCACCACGCCAGGGTGTCGGTGAAGCTTTCTTT

d_call: TRBD1
clone_size: .
v_call: TRBV27
j_call: TRBJ1-4
cdr3_aa: CASSLGAVSGQGYEKLFF
cdr3_nt: TGTGCCAGCAGTTTGGGAGCAGTTTCCGGACAGGGGTACGAAAAACTGTTTTTT

d_call: TRBD1
clone_size: .
v_call: TRBV19
j_call: TRBJ1-5
cdr3_aa: CASSYRGVNQPQHF
cdr3_nt: TGTGCCAGTAGCTACAGGGGAGTCAATCAGCCCCAGCATTTT

d_call: .
clone_size: .
v_call: TRBV11-2
j_call: TRBJ1-1
cdr3_aa: CASSHGQEAFF
cdr3_nt: TGTGCCAGCAGCCACGGACAGGAAGCTTTCTTT

d_call: TRBD1
clone_size: .
v_call: TRBV18
j_call: TRBJ1-3
cdr3_aa: CASSLGTGSGNTIYF
cdr3_nt: TGTGCCAGCTCCCTCGGGACAGGGTCTGGAAACACCATATATTTT

d_call: TRBD1
clone_size: .
v_call: TRBV5-8
j_call: TRBJ1-2
cdr3_aa: CASGDRGQVYGYTF
cdr3_nt: TGTGCCAGCGGTGACAGGGGGCAGGTCTATGGCTACACCTTC

d_call: .
clone_size: .
v_call: TRBV27
j_call: TRBJ2-1
cdr3_aa: CASSLGGLPEFFEQFF
cdr3_nt: TGTGCCAGCAGTTTAGGTGGGCTCCCTGAGTTCTTTGAGCAGTTCTTC

d_call: TRBD1
clone_size: .
v_call: TRBV7-9
j_call: TRBJ2-3
cdr3_aa: CASSASGTGFTDTQYF
cdr3_nt: TGTGCCAGCAGCGCCTCCGGGACAGGCTTCACAGATACGCAGTATTTT

d_call: .
clone_size: .
v_call: TRBV18
j_call: TRBJ2-2
cdr3_aa: CASSPQEGRGTGELFF
cdr3_nt: TGTGCCAGCTCACCACAGGAGGGGCGCGGCACCGGGGAGCTGTTTTTT

d_call: .
clone_size: few
v_call: TRBV6-4
j_call: TRBJ2-2
cdr3_aa: CASSWPGELFF
cdr3_nt: TGTGCCAGCAGTTGGCCCGGGGAGCTGTTTTTT

d_call: TRBD1
clone_size: .
v_call: TRBV10-3
j_call: TRBJ1-5
cdr3_aa: CAISESYRGTNNQPQHF
cdr3_nt: TGTGCCATCAGTGAGTCGTACAGGGGGACGAACAATCAGCCCCAGCATTTT

d_call: .
clone_size: .
v_call: TRBV10-3
j_call: TRBJ2-6
cdr3_aa: CAISVQGPGANVLTF
cdr3_nt: TGTGCCATCAGTGTACAGGGCCCTGGGGCCAACGTCCTGACTTTC

d_call: TRBD1
clone_size: .
v_call: TRBV5-1
j_call: TRBJ1-2
cdr3_aa: CASSFRDRGLYGYTF
cdr3_nt: TGCGCCAGCAGCTTCCGGGACAGGGGTCTCTATGGCTACACCTTC

d_call: TRBD1
clone_size: .
v_call: TRBV7-6
j_call: TRBJ2-2
cdr3_aa: CASSLVGGRLTGELFF
cdr3_nt: TGTGCCAGCAGCTTAGTAGGGGGCCGGTTAACCGGGGAGCTGTTTTTT

d_call: .
clone_size: .
v_call: TRBV5-1
j_call: TRBJ1-1
cdr3_aa: CASSSGQLSAEAFF
cdr3_nt: TGCGCCAGCAGCTCCGGACAGTTGAGCGCTGAAGCTTTCTTT

d_call: .
clone_size: .
v_call: TRBV2
j_call: TRBJ1-6
cdr3_aa: CASSGQVTYNSPLHF
cdr3_nt: TGTGCCAGCAGTGGACAGGTTACCTATAATTCACCCCTCCACTTT

d_call: TRBD1
clone_size: .
v_call: TRBV6-5
j_call: TRBJ2-4
cdr3_aa: CASRGTVQNIQYF
cdr3_nt: TGTGCCAGCAGGGGGACAGTGCAAAACATTCAGTACTTC

d_call: .
clone_size: .
v_call: TRBV7-9
j_call: TRBJ2-2
cdr3_aa: CASSLVRETGELFF
cdr3_nt: TGTGCCAGCAGCTTAGTTCGGGAAACCGGGGAGCTGTTTTTT

d_call: .
clone_size: .
v_call: TRBV27
j_call: TRBJ1-2
cdr3_aa: CASSQWGGANTNGYTF
cdr3_nt: TGTGCCAGCAGTCAATGGGGGGGCGCCAATACAAATGGCTACACCTTC

d_call: .
clone_size: .
v_call: TRBV7-8
j_call: TRBJ1-1
cdr3_aa: CASSLGTFGIRNTEAFF
cdr3_nt: TGTGCCAGCAGCCTGGGTACTTTCGGGATCCGGAACACTGAAGCTTTCTTT

d_call: .
clone_size: .
v_call: TRBV18
j_call: TRBJ2-7
cdr3_aa: CASSFSSDSYEQYF
cdr3_nt: TGTGCCAGCTCATTCTCTAGCGACTCCTACGAGCAGTACTTC

d_call: .
clone_size: .
v_call: TRBV6-5
j_call: TRBJ1-5
cdr3_aa: CASSRQGRGNQPQHF
cdr3_nt: TGTGCCAGCAGTCGGCAGGGGAGAGGCAATCAGCCCCAGCATTTT

d_call: .
clone_size: .
v_call: TRBV28
j_call: TRBJ1-5
cdr3_aa: CASSFFLGGAGQPQHF
cdr3_nt: TGTGCCAGCAGTTTTTTCCTTGGGGGGGCAGGTCAGCCCCAGCATTTT